The 23 T cell receptor beta chains below all came from one sample that was sequenced in a study of shared clonotypes between healthy human individuals. The method was immunoSEQ multiplex PCR; TCRdb's version includes in-frame clones alone and lacks a portion of them. The sample consists of around 500,000 clones, around three quarters of them appearing once. The sequenced material came from PBMCs. Receptors were obtained from a woman aged 35 to 49 in good health. Some clones in this sample may be carry-over from other donors' samples.

This chain links TRBV5-4 with TRBJ2-1, with D unresolved. In germline, CDR1 is SGHNT, CDR2 YYREEE (reference sequence). Between the trimmed V and J ends, which lost 2 bases and 8 bases, there was a span of 17 bases. The CDR3 has 15 amino acids. CDR3 protein: CASSFDGRSTDEQFF. The CDR3 DNA follows: TGTGCCAGCAGCTTCGATGGAAGGAGTACGGATGAGCAGTTCTTC.

This clone occurred once. The chain is built from TRBV7-7 and TRBJ2-7; D not certain. The CDR3 runs to 13 residues. Germline assignment: CDR1 SSHAT and CDR2 FNYEAQ (reference sequence). The V end was cut by 3 bases, the J end by 3 bases, with 9 bases between. CDR3 residues: CASSLDHHYEQYF. In nucleotides, the CDR3 is TGTGCCAGCAGCTTGGACCACCACTACGAGCAGTACTTC.

The V gene is TRBV6-5, the J gene TRBJ1-2; maybe TRBD1 (6 bases). The CDR3 extends over 15 amino acids. The V and J ends lost 0 bases and 4 bases respectively, with 12 bases between them. Germline V lookup: CDR1 MNHEY, CDR2 SVGAGI. For the CDR3, the DNA is TGTGCCAGCAGTTACTCTTACAGGGAGGGCTATGGCTACACCTTC. Translated, it gives CASSYSYREGYGYTF.

The CDR3 protein is CASSSAGVGYEQYF. CDR3 DNA: TGTGCCAGCAGCTCAGCGGGAGTAGGCTACGAGCAGTACTTC. The chain couples TRBV28 to TRBJ2-7; 8 nucleotides line up with TRBD2. V lost 6 bases, J lost 3 bases, and 7 bases stayed unmatched. The germline V gene has CDR1 MDHEN and CDR2 SYDVKM. The CDR3 runs 14 residues.

The chain uses TRBV7-3 and TRBJ2-2; 8 bases match TRBD2. V lost 0 bases, J lost 2 bases, and 5 bases stayed unmatched. CDR3 length: 17 amino acids. Germline assignment: CDR1 SGHTA and CDR2 FQGTGA. The CDR3 sequence is CASSLTSGIDNTGELFF. For the CDR3, the DNA is TGTGCCAGCAGCTTAACTAGCGGGATCGATAACACCGGGGAGCTGTTTTTT.

The chain carries TRBV19 and TRBJ2-7; D is possibly TRBD2 (6 bases). The CDR3 length is 14 residues. The ends were cut back, 6 bases at V and 3 bases at J, with 15 bases in the middle. The germline gives CDR1 LNHDA, CDR2 SQIVND (reference sequence). This CDR3 is CASSAGTGDYEQYF. CDR3 sequence (DNA): TGTGCCAGTAGCGCAGGGACGGGGGACTACGAGCAGTACTTC.

The chain joins TRBV28 to TRBJ1-2; 7 nucleotides match TRBD1. Germline CDR1 is MDHEN and CDR2 is SYDVKM. The CDR3 runs 17 residues. Losses at the gene ends were 5 bases for V and 0 bases for J; bases not matched to a gene: 12. The CDR3 sequence: CASSITGAEIANYGYTF. The CDR3 DNA is TGTGCCAGCAGTATCACAGGGGCGGAAATAGCTAACTATGGCTACACCTTC.

This chain connects TRBV5-4 to TRBJ2-7; 9 nucleotides line up with TRBD1. This CDR3 is built from 14 residues. Per the germline V gene, CDR1 is SGHNT and CDR2 is YYREEE (reference sequence). The ends lost 4 bases at V and 3 bases at J; junction bases unmatched: 5. The CDR3 loop reads CASSLGQGLYEQYF. The CDR3 DNA reads TGTGCCAGCAGCCTGGGACAGGGACTCTACGAGCAGTACTTC.

The chain has TRBV2 and TRBJ2-1; TRBD2 agrees at 11 bases. With V trimmed by 8 bases and J by 6 bases, 15 bases remained unmatched. The V gene's germline CDR1 is SNHLY and CDR2 FYNNEI. This CDR3 is 17 amino acids long. The chain's CDR3 is CASVPLSGRVSGNEQFF. The CDR3 DNA reads as TGTGCCAGCGTTCCCCTTAGCGGGAGGGTTTCGGGCAATGAGCAGTTCTTC.

The V call is TRBV6-1, the J call TRBJ2-3, with D perhaps TRBD1 (5 bases). This CDR3 comprises 10 residues. Germline lookup yields CDR1 MNHNS and CDR2 SASEGT. Trimming took off 6 bases at V and 9 bases at J, with 7 bases between the two ends. The CDR3 sequence is CASRDNTQYF. For the CDR3, the DNA is TGTGCCAGCAGGGACAACACGCAGTATTTT.

The rearrangement uses TRBV6-5 and TRBJ1-3, with D uncertain. The CDR3 is made up of 14 amino acids. Trimming took 5 bases from V and 0 from J, leaving 8 bases between them. The V gene's germline CDR1 is MNHEY and CDR2 SVGAGI. The CDR3 protein is CASSNSGSGNTIYF. In DNA form, the CDR3 reads TGTGCCAGCAGTAATTCGGGCTCTGGAAACACCATATATTTT.

The chain employs TRBV5-6 and TRBJ2-7; 7 bases are shared with TRBD1. This CDR3 has 16 amino acids. CDR1 and CDR2 from the germline V gene are SGHDT and YYEEEE. V lost 1 base to trimming and J lost 0 bases; unmatched junction nucleotides: 7. This CDR3 is CASSLLDRVSSYEQYF. CDR3 coding DNA: TGTGCCAGCAGCTTGCTTGACAGGGTCAGCTCCTACGAGCAGTACTTC.

This chain links TRBV30 with TRBJ1-5, with 8 positions matching TRBD1. Germline V gives CDR1 GTSNPN, CDR2 SVGIG (reference sequence). The length of the CDR3 is 14 residues. V gave up 2 bases and J gave up 3 bases; unmatched junction bases: 3. This chain's CDR3 is CAWSPGQVNQPQHF. CDR3 nucleotides: TGTGCCTGGAGTCCGGGACAGGTCAATCAGCCCCAGCATTTT. Together with reference TRBV30 and TRBJ1-5, the CDR3 gives the full variable domain: SQTIHQWPATLVQPVGSPLSLECTVEGTSNPNLYWYRQAAGRGLQLLFYSVGIGQISSEVPQNLSASRPQDRQFILSSKKLLLSDSGFYLCAWSPGQVNQPQHFGDGTRLSIL.

This chain links TRBV28 with TRBJ2-3, with 9 bases lining up with TRBD2. Germline CDR1 and CDR2: MDHEN and SYDVKM. The CDR3 is 15 amino acids. V was clipped by 3 bases and J by 3 bases; unmatched bases: 4. CDR3 DNA: TGTGCCAGCAGTTTTAGCGGGAGTCGTACAGATACGCAGTATTTT. Translation gives CASSFSGSRTDTQYF.

A single count supports this clone. This chain links TRBV18 with TRBJ2-3, with D unclear. Trimming cost V 5 bases and J 3 bases, with 12 bases left between them. Per germline, CDR1 KGHSH and CDR2 LQKENI. This CDR3 has 14 amino acids. CDR3 DNA: TGTGCCAGCTCAGAATCTTGGGCTACAGATACGCAGTATTTT. Translated: CASSESWATDTQYF.

The rearrangement links TRBV19 to TRBJ2-3, with 8 positions matching TRBD2. Per the germline V gene, CDR1 is LNHDA and CDR2 is SQIVND (reference sequence). Trimming removed 7 bases from V and 5 bases from J; junction bases left unmatched: 14. The CDR3 is 16 residues long. CDR3 residues: CASTLAAGAGIDTQYF. In nucleotides, the CDR3 is TGTGCCAGTACCCTAGCAGCGGGAGCTGGAATAGATACGCAGTATTTT.

The rearrangement joins TRBV5-4 to TRBJ2-5, with 8 bases that match TRBD1. V lost 4 bases, J lost 5 bases, and 10 bases stayed unmatched. Germline V gene sequence: CDR1 SGHNT, CDR2 YYREEE (reference sequence). The CDR3 covers 15 residues. The CDR3 DNA is TGTGCCAGCAGCCTGGCGCAGGGGGCCAGGGAGACCCAGTACTTC. This gives the protein CASSLAQGARETQYF. Using reference TRBV5-4 and TRBJ2-5 for the parts outside the CDR3, the full variable domain is ETGVTQSPTHLIKTRGQQVTLRCSSQSGHNTVSWYQQALGQGPQFIFQYYREEENGRGNFPPRFSGLQFPNYSSELNVNALELDDSALYLCASSLAQGARETQYFGPGTRLLVL.

Concerning this clone: A much larger clone lies a single base off, so this may be a read error. Other nucleotide sequences in the sample specify the same CDR3. V gene TRBV30 combines with J gene TRBJ1-1; no clear D. The germline CDR1 and CDR2 sequences are GTSNPN and SVGIG (reference sequence). This CDR3 has 16 amino acids. V gave up 3 bases and J gave up 7 bases, with 24 bases separating them. The CDR3 reads CAWRPKLGPGGDEAFF. The CDR3 bases are TGTGCCTGGAGGCCGAAGTTAGGACCAGGCGGGGATGAAGCTTTCTTT.

This chain connects TRBV5-1 to TRBJ2-5; D uncertain. Germline CDR1 and CDR2: SGHRS and YFSETQ. V dropped 4 bases and J dropped 5 bases, with 15 bases sitting between them. The CDR3 is 14 amino acids. This CDR3 reads CASSDPGLPETQYF. The CDR3 nucleotides are TGCGCCAGCAGCGATCCCGGTCTGCCGGAGACCCAGTACTTC.

This rearrangement joins TRBV13 to TRBJ1-4; D perhaps matches TRBD1 (5 bases). The CDR3 sequence is 14 residues long. Germline CDR1 and CDR2: PRHDT and FYEKMQ (reference sequence). The V end lost 4 bases, the J end lost 7 bases, and 13 bases lay between the germline ends. The CDR3 sequence: CASSYRTGFEKLFF. The DNA for the CDR3 is TGTGCCAGCAGCTACAGGACGGGGTTTGAAAAACTGTTTTTT.

This sequence joins TRBV5-1 and TRBJ2-2; 9 bases are a match to TRBD2. V was clipped by 2 bases and J by 6 bases; unmatched bases: 8. Germline CDR1 is SGHRS and CDR2 is YFSETQ. This CDR3 has 16 residues. The CDR3 spells CASSFGGRAVSGELFF. The CDR3 bases are TGCGCCAGCAGCTTTGGCGGGAGGGCCGTCTCCGGGGAGCTGTTTTTT.

J is TRBJ1-1 and V is TRBV4-1; D might be TRBD1 (5 bases). The V and J ends lost 1 base and 9 bases respectively, with 9 bases between them. Germline assignment: CDR1 MGHRA and CDR2 YSYEKL. The CDR3 spans 12 residues. CDR3 in amino acids: CASSQGDGKAFF. CDR3 nucleotide sequence: TGCGCCAGCAGCCAAGGGGACGGAAAAGCTTTCTTT.

The chain is built from TRBV7-2 and TRBJ2-3, with 11 bases aligning to TRBD2. V trimming: 6 bases; J trimming: 8 bases; junction bases outside the gene matches: 13. Germline V gene lookup returns CDR1 SGHTA and CDR2 FQGNSA. The CDR3 is 16 residues long. The CDR3 region is CASRKPSGRFSGTQYF. CDR3 DNA sequence: TGTGCCAGCAGAAAACCTAGCGGGAGGTTCTCGGGTACGCAGTATTTT.